This T cell receptor (beta chain) was obtained from a study of blood T cells in healthy people across ages. Russia was home to the donors, healthy Caucasian individuals aged about 6 to 90. A second PCR of roughly 7 to 11 cycles used a sample-barcoded 5' primer and a J-beta primer mix. TCRdb processed the 5' RACE reads anew with MiXCR; each CDR3 protein has one entry. This sample carries roughly 830,000 distinct CDR3 sequences, about 59% of them seen once, and the ten largest clones take 25% to 30%. The length of the CDR3 is 18 residues. Germline-derived CDR1 and CDR2 are WNHNN and SYGVQD (reference sequence). Trimming at V came to 2 bases and at J to 0 bases, leaving 7 bases not matched to a gene.

The chain uses TRBV10-1 and TRBJ2-6, with 7 bases lining up with TRBD1. Sequencing input: blood. The TCR originated in a man younger than 45 in good health. In DNA form, the CDR3 reads TGCGCCAGCAGTGAGACAGGGGCGCTCAACTCTGGGGCCAACGTCCTGACTTTC. Protein: CASSETGALNSGANVLTF.